The rows below give T cell receptor beta chains drawn from one sample of a study of regulatory T cells in long-lasting Graves disease. TCRdb reprocessed the multiplex PCR reads with MiXCR, giving one entry per CDR3 protein. The sample carries 450,000 to 700,000 distinct CDR3 sequences, roughly 12% recorded once. The data were also submitted as part of a second study, on T cells in Graves' hyperthyroidism and ophthalmopathy.

Here the sequenced sample was peripheral blood mononuclear cells (PBMCs), taken at new diagnosis, from a patient treated with antithyroid drugs. The receptors stem from a man aged 25-45 years with Graves disease. The CDR3 runs from the conserved cysteine through the conserved F or W. Fields, in order: V gene, clone size, D gene, CDR3 length, J gene, CDR3 DNA, CDR3 protein. D genes are given only for firm matches. Clone size is shown for a subset of rows, as once, few, many or a class of expanded clone.

>TRBV9|few|NA|14|TRBJ2-2
TGTGCCAGCACCCTACCCACACGGCCCGGGGAGCTGTTTTTT
CASTLPTRPGELFF
>TRBV6-1|many|NA|14|TRBJ2-2
TGTGCCAGCAGTGACAGGGACTGGGCCGGGGAGCTGTTTTTT
CASSDRDWAGELFF
>TRBV20-1|NA|NA|13|TRBJ1-1
TGCAGTGCTAGACCCCGGGCGAACACTGAAGCTTTCTTT
CSARPRANTEAFF
>TRBV10-3|many|TRBD2|18|TRBJ2-1
TGTGCCATCAGCCTACGCGGACTAGCCCCAAACTCCTACAATGAGCAGTTCTTC
CAISLRGLAPNSYNEQFF
>TRBV27|NA|NA|16|TRBJ2-7
TGTGCCAGCAGCCATATCTCGGAGGGGGACACCTACGAGCAGTACTTC
CASSHISEGDTYEQYF
>TRBV11-2|many|NA|12|TRBJ2-7
TGTGCCAGCACCTCAGGGTCTCGGGAGCAGTACTTC
CASTSGSREQYF
>TRBV6-2/TRBV6-3|many|NA|15|TRBJ2-3
TGTGCCAGCAGTTACCGGGCGCAGGATTCGGGTACGCAGTATTTT
CASSYRAQDSGTQYF
>TRBV5-1|NA|NA|13|TRBJ1-4
TGCGCCAGCAGCTACGGGACGAATGAAAAACTGTTTTTT
CASSYGTNEKLFF
>TRBV6-2/TRBV6-3|many|NA|13|TRBJ1-4
TGTGCCAGCACATCACCAACGATGGAAAAACTGTTTTTT
CASTSPTMEKLFF
>TRBV12-3/TRBV12-4|many|NA|13|TRBJ1-4
TGTGCCAGCGAAGACAGAAAAAATGAAAAACTGTTTTTT
CASEDRKNEKLFF
>TRBV2|NA|TRBD2|14|TRBJ2-1
TGTGCCAGCAGTGGAGGGCGGGAGTACAATGAGCAGTTCTTC
CASSGGREYNEQFF
>TRBV4-1|NA|NA|16|TRBJ1-2
TGCGCCAGCAGCCAGGACCCCCCTCCGGCGGACTATGGCTACACCTTC
CASSQDPPPADYGYTF
>TRBV20-1|NA|TRBD1|15|TRBJ1-1
TGCAGTGCAATCGGACAGGGCACAGTGAACACTGAAGCTTTCTTT
CSAIGQGTVNTEAFF
>TRBV12-3/TRBV12-4|NA|NA|14|TRBJ2-2
TGTGCCAGCAGTTCCCCCCGGGCTACCGGGGAGCTGTTTTTT
CASSSPRATGELFF
>TRBV7-9|many|TRBD2|15|TRBJ2-5
TGTGCCAGCAGCTCTCACGGGACTAGCTGGGAGACCCAGTACTTC
CASSSHGTSWETQYF
>TRBV6-9|NA|NA|15|TRBJ1-4
TGTGCCAGCAGTTATTATCGTCAGGGTAGGAAAAAACTGTTTTTT
CASSYYRQGRKKLFF
>TRBV3-1|many|TRBD1|12|TRBJ2-7
TGTGCCAGCAGCCGAGGGACAGTCGAGCAGTACTTC
CASSRGTVEQYF
>TRBV12-3/TRBV12-4|many|NA|16|TRBJ2-3
TGTGCCAGCAGAAGCTTCGAGGGAGGAGGAGGAGATACGCAGTATTTT
CASRSFEGGGGDTQYF
>TRBV24-1|NA|NA|13|TRBJ2-7
TGTGCCACCAGTGATTTAAGCGGGCGCGAGCAGTACTTC
CATSDLSGREQYF
>TRBV24-1|few|NA|12|TRBJ2-3
TGTGCCACCAGTGACAGCACAGATACGCAGTATTTT
CATSDSTDTQYF
>TRBV13|many|NA|14|TRBJ2-5
TGTGCCAGCAGCCTGGGGAGCCTACAAGAGACCCAGTACTTC
CASSLGSLQETQYF
>TRBV25-1|NA|TRBD2|15|TRBJ2-3
TGTGCCGGCAGTGCGGGGACTAGCGGGAGGTTAACGCAGTATTTT
CAGSAGTSGRLTQYF
>TRBV19|NA|TRBD2|15|TRBJ2-7
TGTGCCAGTAGTATAGCGACGGGACTATCCCGCGAGCAGTACTTC
CASSIATGLSREQYF
>TRBV20-1|NA|NA|17|TRBJ2-7
TGCAGTGCTCGGACAGCCCCCAATTCGTGGGGTCTTGGGGAGCAGTACTTC
CSARTAPNSWGLGEQYF
>TRBV11-2|many|TRBD2|15|TRBJ2-3
TGTGCCAGCAGCTTTGGCCGGACTAGCGGAGATACGCAGTATTTT
CASSFGRTSGDTQYF
>TRBV2|many|NA|11|TRBJ2-7
TGTGCCAGCAGCGCGAATAGGGAGCAGTACTTC
CASSANREQYF
>TRBV9|few|NA|17|TRBJ2-2
TGTGCCAGCAGCTCTCCTGGGAGGGGGCCTGACACCGGGGAGCTGTTTTTT
CASSSPGRGPDTGELFF
>TRBV12-3/TRBV12-4|few|TRBD2|16|TRBJ2-3
TGTGCCAGCAGTTTTTGGACTAGCGGGATCACAGATACGCAGTATTTT
CASSFWTSGITDTQYF
>TRBV5-6|NA|NA|17|TRBJ2-5
TGTGCCAGCAGCTTTAGGGCCGTATGGGGGTACCAAGAGACCCAGTACTTC
CASSFRAVWGYQETQYF
>TRBV5-1|many|NA|14|TRBJ1-4
TGCGCCAGCAGCTCTTCAGGGGTGGACGAAAAACTGTTTTTT
CASSSSGVDEKLFF
>TRBV20-1|few|NA|13|TRBJ2-1
TGCAGTGCCGGTAGGACGCCCTACAATGAGCAGTTCTTC
CSAGRTPYNEQFF
>TRBV4-1|NA|NA|14|TRBJ1-5
TGCGCCAGCAGCCAAGATCGAGGCTGGCAGGCCCAGCATTTT
CASSQDRGWQAQHF
>TRBV2|NA|TRBD1|15|TRBJ1-6
TGTGCCAGCAGCGCCGACAGGGAAAGGAATTCACCCCTCCACTTT
CASSADRERNSPLHF
>TRBV7-3|many|NA|15|TRBJ2-1
TGTGCCAGCAGCCCTTATCCTAGAGCCTACAATGAGCAGTTCTTC
CASSPYPRAYNEQFF
>TRBV6-1|many|NA|14|TRBJ1-4
TGTGCCAGCACCCTGGACGCCGCTAATGAAAAACTGTTTTTT
CASTLDAANEKLFF
>TRBV5-4|once|TRBD1|14|TRBJ2-7
TGTGCCAGCAGCATTGACAGGGGACCCTACGAGCAGTACTTC
CASSIDRGPYEQYF
>TRBV29-1|many|TRBD2|17|TRBJ2-1
TGCAGCGTTGTGGGGGGGGCGGGAGGAAGCTCCTACAATGAGCAGTTCTTC
CSVVGGAGGSSYNEQFF
>TRBV3-1|few|NA|13|TRBJ1-6
TGTGCCAGCAGCCAAGGCCGGGGCTCACCCCTCCACTTT
CASSQGRGSPLHF
>TRBV2|many|TRBD2|11|TRBJ2-5
TGTGCCAGCAGTGTAGAGCGGGAGGAGGTCTTC
CASSVEREEVF
>TRBV10-1|many|TRBD2|17|TRBJ2-3
TGCGCCAGCAGTGAATCCCTAGCGGGAGCTAGCACAGATACGCAGTATTTT
CASSESLAGASTDTQYF